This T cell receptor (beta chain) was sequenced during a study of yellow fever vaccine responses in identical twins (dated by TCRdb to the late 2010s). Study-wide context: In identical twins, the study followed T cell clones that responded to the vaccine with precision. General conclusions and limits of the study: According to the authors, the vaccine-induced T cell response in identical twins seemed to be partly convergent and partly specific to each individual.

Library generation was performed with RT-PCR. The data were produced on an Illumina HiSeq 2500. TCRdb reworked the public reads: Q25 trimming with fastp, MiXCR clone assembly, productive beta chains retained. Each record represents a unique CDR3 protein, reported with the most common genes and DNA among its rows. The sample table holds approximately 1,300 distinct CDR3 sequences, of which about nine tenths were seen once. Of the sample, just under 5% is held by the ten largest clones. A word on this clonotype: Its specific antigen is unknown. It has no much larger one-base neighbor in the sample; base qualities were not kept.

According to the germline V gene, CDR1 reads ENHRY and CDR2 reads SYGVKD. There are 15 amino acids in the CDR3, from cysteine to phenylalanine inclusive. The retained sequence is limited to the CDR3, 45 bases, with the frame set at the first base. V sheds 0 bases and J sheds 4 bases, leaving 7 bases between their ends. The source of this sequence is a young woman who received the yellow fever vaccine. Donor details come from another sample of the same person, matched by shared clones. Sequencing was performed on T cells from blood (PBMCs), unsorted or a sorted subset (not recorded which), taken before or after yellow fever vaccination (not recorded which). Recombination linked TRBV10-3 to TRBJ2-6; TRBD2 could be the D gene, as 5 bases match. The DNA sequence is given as TGTGCCATCAGTGAGTCGACGGGGGGGGCCAACGTCCTGACTTTC. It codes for CAISESTGGANVLTF.